This entry is about one T cell receptor beta chain. The protocol was immunoSEQ multiplex PCR, while the TCRdb copy is restricted to in-frame clones and leaves out a portion. The sample has roughly 210,000 clones, around 86% seen once. In assigning cohorts, the study relied on participant-reported clinical history. These data are taken from a study of blood T cell repertoires in COVID-19. Study information: Sources were T cells, B-cell-depleted T cells, or PBMCs; the material itself was cDNA or gDNA.

This TCR derives from a man in his thirties or forties in a cohort exposed to, infected with or recovered from COVID-19 (not recorded which). The sample taken for sequencing was PBMCs or T cells enriched from blood (not recorded which).

The CDR3 DNA sequence: TGTGCCAGCAGCCGGACAGCCACCCTCGCTGGAAACACCATATATTTT. It is translated as CASSRTATLAGNTIYF. The chain recombines TRBV7-2 with TRBJ1-3; D is perhaps TRBD1 (6 bases). CDR1 SGHTA and CDR2 FQGNSA come from the germline V gene. The CDR3 length is 16 residues. The V end was cut by 5 bases, the J end by 2 bases, with 16 bases between.